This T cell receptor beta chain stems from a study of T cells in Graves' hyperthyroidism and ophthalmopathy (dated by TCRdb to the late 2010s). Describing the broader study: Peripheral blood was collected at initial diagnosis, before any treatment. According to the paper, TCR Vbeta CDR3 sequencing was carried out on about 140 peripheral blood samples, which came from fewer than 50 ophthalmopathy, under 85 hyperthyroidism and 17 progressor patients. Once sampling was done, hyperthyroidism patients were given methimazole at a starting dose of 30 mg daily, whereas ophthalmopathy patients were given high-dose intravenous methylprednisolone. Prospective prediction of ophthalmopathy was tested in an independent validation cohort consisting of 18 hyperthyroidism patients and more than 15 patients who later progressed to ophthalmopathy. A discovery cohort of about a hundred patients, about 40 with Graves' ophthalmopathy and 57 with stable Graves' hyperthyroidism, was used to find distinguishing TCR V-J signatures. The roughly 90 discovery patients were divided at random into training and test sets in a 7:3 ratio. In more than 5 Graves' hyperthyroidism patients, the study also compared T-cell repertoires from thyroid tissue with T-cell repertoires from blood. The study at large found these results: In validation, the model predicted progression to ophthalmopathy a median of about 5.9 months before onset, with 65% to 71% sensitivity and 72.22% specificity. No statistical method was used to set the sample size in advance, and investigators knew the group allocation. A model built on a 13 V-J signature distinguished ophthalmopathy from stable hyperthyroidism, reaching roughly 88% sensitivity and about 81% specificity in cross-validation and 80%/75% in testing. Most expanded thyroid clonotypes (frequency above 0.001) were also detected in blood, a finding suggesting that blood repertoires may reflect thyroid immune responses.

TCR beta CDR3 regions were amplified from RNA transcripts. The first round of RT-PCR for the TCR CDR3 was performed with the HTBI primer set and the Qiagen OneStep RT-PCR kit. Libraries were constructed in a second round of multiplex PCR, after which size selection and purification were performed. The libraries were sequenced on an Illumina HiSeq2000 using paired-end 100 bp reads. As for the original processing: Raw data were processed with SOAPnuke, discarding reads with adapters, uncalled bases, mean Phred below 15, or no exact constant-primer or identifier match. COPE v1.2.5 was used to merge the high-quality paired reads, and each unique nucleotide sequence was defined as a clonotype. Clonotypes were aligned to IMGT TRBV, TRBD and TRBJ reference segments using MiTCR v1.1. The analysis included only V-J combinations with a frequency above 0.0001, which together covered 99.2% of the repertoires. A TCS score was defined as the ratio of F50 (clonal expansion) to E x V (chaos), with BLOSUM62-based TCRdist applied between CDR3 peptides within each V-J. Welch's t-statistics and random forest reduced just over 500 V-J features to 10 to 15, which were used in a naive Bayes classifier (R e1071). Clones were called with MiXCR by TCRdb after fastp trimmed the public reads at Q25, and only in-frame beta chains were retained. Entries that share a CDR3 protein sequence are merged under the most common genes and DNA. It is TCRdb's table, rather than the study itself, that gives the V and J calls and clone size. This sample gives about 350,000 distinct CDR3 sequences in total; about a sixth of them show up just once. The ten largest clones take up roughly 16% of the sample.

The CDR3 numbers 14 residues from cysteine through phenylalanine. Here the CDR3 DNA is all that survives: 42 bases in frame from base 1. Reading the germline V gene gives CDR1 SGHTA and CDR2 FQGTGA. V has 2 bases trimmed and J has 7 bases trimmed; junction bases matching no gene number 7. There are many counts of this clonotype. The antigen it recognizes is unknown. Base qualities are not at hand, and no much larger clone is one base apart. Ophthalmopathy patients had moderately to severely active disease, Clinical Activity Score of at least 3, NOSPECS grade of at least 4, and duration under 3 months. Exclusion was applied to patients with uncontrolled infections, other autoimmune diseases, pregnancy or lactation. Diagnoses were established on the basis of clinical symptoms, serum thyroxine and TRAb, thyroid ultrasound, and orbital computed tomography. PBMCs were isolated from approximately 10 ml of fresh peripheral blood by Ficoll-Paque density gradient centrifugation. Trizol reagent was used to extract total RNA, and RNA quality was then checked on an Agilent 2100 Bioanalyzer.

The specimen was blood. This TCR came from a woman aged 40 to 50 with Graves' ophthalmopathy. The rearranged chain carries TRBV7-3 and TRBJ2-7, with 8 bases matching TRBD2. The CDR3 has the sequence CASSLEVGRGEQYF. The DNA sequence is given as TGTGCCAGCAGCTTAGAGGTCGGGAGGGGTGAGCAGTACTTC.